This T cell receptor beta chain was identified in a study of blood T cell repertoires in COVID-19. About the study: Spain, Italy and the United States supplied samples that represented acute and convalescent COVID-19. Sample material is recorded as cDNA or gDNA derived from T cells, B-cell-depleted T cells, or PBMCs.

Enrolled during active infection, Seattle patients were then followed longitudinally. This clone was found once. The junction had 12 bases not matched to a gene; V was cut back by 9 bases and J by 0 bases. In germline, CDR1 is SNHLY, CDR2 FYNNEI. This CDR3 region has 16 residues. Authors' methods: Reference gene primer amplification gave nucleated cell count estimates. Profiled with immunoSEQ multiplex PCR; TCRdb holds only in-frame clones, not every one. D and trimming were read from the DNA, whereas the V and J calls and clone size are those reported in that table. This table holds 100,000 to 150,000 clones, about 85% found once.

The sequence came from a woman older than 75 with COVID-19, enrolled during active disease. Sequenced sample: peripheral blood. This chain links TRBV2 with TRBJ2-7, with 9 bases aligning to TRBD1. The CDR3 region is CASIARDRVFSYEQYF. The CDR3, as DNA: TGTGCCAGTATTGCCCGGGACAGGGTTTTCTCCTACGAGCAGTACTTC.